This T cell receptor (beta chain) came from a study of blood T cell repertoires in COVID-19. In the study overall: Acute and convalescent COVID-19 specimens originated in the United States, Italy and Spain. Nucleic acid was either cDNA or gDNA, and it came from T cells, B-cell-depleted T cells, or PBMCs.

Original handling: Nucleated cell counts were estimated from reference gene primer amplification. Generated by immunoSEQ multiplex PCR, the TCRdb table keeps only in-frame clones and is missing some. From that table come the V and J calls and clone size; the DNA was used to work out D and trimming. This table holds around 100,000 clones, roughly 87% found once. Germline V gene lookup returns CDR1 SGHTA and CDR2 FQGTGA. This CDR3 region has 18 residues. Trimming took 2 bases from V and 0 from J, leaving 14 bases between them. The source material was peripheral blood. This clonotype was sampled from a human donor in a cohort sampled during active COVID-19. The V gene is TRBV7-3, the J gene TRBJ2-6; D might be TRBD1 (6 bases). CDR3 DNA sequence: TGTGCCAGCAGCTTATCAGGGGCCCAACTCTCTGGGGCCAACGTCCTGACTTTC. As protein: CASSLSGAQLSGANVLTF.